These T cell receptor beta chains were read from a single sample in a study of technical replicates of blood from several donors. The data were produced by immunoSEQ multiplex PCR, yet TCRdb's version contains in-frame clones alone and is incomplete. The data hold 67,000 or so clones, with roughly 92% observed a single time. The sample was T cells isolated from PBMCs. Receptor source: a human donor in good health. CDR3s include the opening cysteine and the closing phenylalanine or tryptophan. Each record gives: V gene, clone size, D gene, J gene, CDR3 DNA, CDR3 protein. A D gene is named only where the DNA matches it firmly. Size values are once, few and many counts, or a class for expanded clones, and some rows have none.

>TRBV6-5|-|TRBD1|TRBJ1-2
TGTGCCAGCAGTTACTTCCGGGACAGGCGCTATGGCTACACCTTC
CASSYFRDRRYGYTF
>TRBV2|-|-|TRBJ2-2
TGTGCCAGCAGTGTTCTAAGGACTAACACCGGGGAGCTGTTTTTT
CASSVLRTNTGELFF
>TRBV28|once|TRBD1|TRBJ2-7
TGTGCCAGCAGGCGGACAGGGGTCAACTACGAGCAGTACTTC
CASRRTGVNYEQYF
>TRBV9|-|TRBD1|TRBJ1-4
TGTGCCAGCAGCGCCACAGGGGAGAGGGAAAAACTGTTTTTT
CASSATGEREKLFF
>TRBV19|-|-|TRBJ1-2
TGTGCCAGTAGCTCAGGGCGCGGCTACACCTTC
CASSSGRGYTF
>TRBV30|-|-|TRBJ1-5
TGTGCCTGGAGCTTAAGGGGGGGCTCCAATCAGCCCCAGCATTTT
CAWSLRGGSNQPQHF
>TRBV28|-|-|TRBJ2-7
TGTGCCAGCAGTCCAGGGGTATCCTCCTACGAGCAGTACTTC
CASSPGVSSYEQYF
>TRBV4-1|-|-|TRBJ1-5
TGCGCCAGCAGCCCAAAACCAACACCGAAGAAAGATCAGCCCCAGCATTTT
CASSPKPTPKKDQPQHF
>TRBV7-2|-|TRBD1|TRBJ1-1
TGTGCCAGCAGCACGGGACAGGGGGCGAGCACTGAAGCTTTCTTT
CASSTGQGASTEAFF
>TRBV9|-|-|TRBJ2-1
TGTGCCAGCAGCCCCGGGTCGTCCTACAATGAGCAGTTCTTC
CASSPGSSYNEQFF
>TRBV30|-|TRBD1|TRBJ1-2
TGTGCCGGGGGGGACAGGCTTAACTATGGCTACACCTTC
CAGGDRLNYGYTF
>TRBV6-1|-|-|TRBJ2-3
TGTGCCAGCAGTGAGATGGCGGGATTCACAGATACGCAGTATTTT
CASSEMAGFTDTQYF
>TRBV7-3|-|-|TRBJ1-1
TGTGCCAGCAGCTTAACAGGTCTTGAGGGTTACACTGAAGCTTTCTTT
CASSLTGLEGYTEAFF
>TRBV28|-|-|TRBJ2-7
TGTGCCAGCAGCTTCGTGAGCTCCTACGAGCAGTACTTC
CASSFVSSYEQYF
>TRBV4-1|-|-|TRBJ2-2
TGCGCCAGCAGGATTTCAGGGGATGGCGGGGAGCTGTTTTTT
CASRISGDGGELFF
>TRBV10-2|-|TRBD2|TRBJ2-1
TGCGCCAGCAAAGGACTAGCGGGGCTTTACAATGAGCAGTTCTTC
CASKGLAGLYNEQFF
>TRBV10-1|-|TRBD2|TRBJ2-3
TGCGCCAGCAGTGATGTAGCGGGAGGGCTAGATACGCAGTATTTT
CASSDVAGGLDTQYF
>TRBV21-1|-|-|TRBJ1-4
TGTGCCAGCAGCAAAGGACCAGGGTCGAATGAAAAACTGTTTTTT
CASSKGPGSNEKLFF
>TRBV7-6|-|-|TRBJ2-7
TGTGCCAGCAGCTTAACGGGGGTCCGCTCCTACGAGCAGTACTTC
CASSLTGVRSYEQYF
>TRBV19|few|TRBD1|TRBJ2-1
TGTGCCAGCAGACAGGGGGGCAGTGAGCAGTTCTTC
CASRQGGSEQFF
>TRBV7-2|once|-|TRBJ2-7
TGTGCCAGCAGCTTAAGAACTTACTCCTACGAGCAGTACTTC
CASSLRTYSYEQYF
>TRBV19|-|-|TRBJ2-5
TGTGCCAGTAGTATCACTAGAGACCAAGAGACCCAGTACTTC
CASSITRDQETQYF
>TRBV28|-|TRBD1|TRBJ2-7
TGTGCCAGCAGTTTATGGCGGACAGGGCCGACTTTCTACGAGCAGTACTTC
CASSLWRTGPTFYEQYF
>TRBV7-9|-|TRBD2|TRBJ2-7
TGTGCCAGCAGCCCTTTAGCGGGACTGGGGGAGCAGTACTTC
CASSPLAGLGEQYF
>TRBV15|-|TRBD2|TRBJ2-5
TGTGCCAGCGGACCGGGACTAGCGGAAGAGACCCAGTACTTC
CASGPGLAEETQYF
>TRBV7-3|-|-|TRBJ2-1
TGTGCCAGCAGTGTTAGCAGGGACAATGAGCAGTTCTTC
CASSVSRDNEQFF
>TRBV9|-|-|TRBJ2-7
TGTGCCAGCAGCGTAGAACAGTGGACCTACGAGCAGTACTTC
CASSVEQWTYEQYF
>TRBV7-9|-|TRBD1|TRBJ1-1
TGTGCCAGCAGCCTAGGACAGGCCGGTGAAGCTTTCTTT
CASSLGQAGEAFF
>TRBV6-5|-|-|TRBJ1-4
TGTGCCAGCAGTACTGGACTGTTGAATGAAAAACTGTTTTTT
CASSTGLLNEKLFF
>TRBV25-1|-|-|TRBJ2-7
TGTGCCAGCAGTGAATCCGGCAGGAAACCCCCCGAGCAGTACTTC
CASSESGRKPPEQYF
>TRBV4-1|-|-|TRBJ2-7
TGCGCCAGCAGCCTATTTTTATCCTACGAGCAGTACTTC
CASSLFLSYEQYF
>TRBV19|-|-|TRBJ1-5
TGTGCCAGTACCATCCGGACAGTCAATCAGCCCCAGCATTTT
CASTIRTVNQPQHF
>TRBV6-5|-|TRBD1|TRBJ2-5
TGTGCCAGCAGTTTTGGGACAGTCCAAGAGACCCAGTACTTC
CASSFGTVQETQYF
>TRBV10-3|-|TRBD1|TRBJ1-3
TGTGCCATCTCTACAGGGGAAAGAAACACCATATATTTT
CAISTGERNTIYF
>TRBV7-9|-|-|TRBJ1-1
TGTGCCAGCAGCTTAAATTGGCTCGAAGCTTTCTTT
CASSLNWLEAFF
>TRBV6-5|-|-|TRBJ1-1
TGTGCCAGCAGTTACTTGAGCGCAGGGACTGAAGCTTTCTTT
CASSYLSAGTEAFF
>TRBV11-3|-|-|TRBJ1-1
TGTGCCAGCAGCTTAGGGCCTTACACTGAAGCTTTCTTT
CASSLGPYTEAFF